The 32 T cell receptor beta chains below were found in one sample sequenced in a study of regulatory T cells in long-lasting Graves disease. The time point here: persistent/refractory GD, antithyroid drugs over 5 years with positive TRAb. With RNA extracted from PBMCs as input, the TCR library was made. Arm-PCR of CDR3 regions and iRepertoire HTBI primers were used to build TCR beta libraries. Via MiXCR, TCRdb re-called the multiplex PCR reads, giving one row per CDR3 protein. This table holds around 300,000 distinct CDR3 sequences, roughly a fifth found once. The sequences come from peripheral blood mononuclear cells (PBMCs), collected when the disease was refractory, from a patient treated with antithyroid drugs. These TCRs come from a female donor with Graves disease.

This clonotype was seen repeatedly, ten times or more. V and J are TRBV15 and TRBJ2-4; D perhaps matches TRBD1 (6 bases). Per germline, CDR1 LNHNV and CDR2 YYDKDF (reference sequence). Trimming cost V 0 bases and J 0 bases, with 12 bases left between them. The CDR3 sequence is 17 residues long. CDR3 sequence: CATSRDRGWGAKNIQYF. The CDR3 nucleotides read TGTGCCACCAGCAGAGATAGGGGGTGGGGAGCCAAAAACATTCAGTACTTC.

J is TRBJ2-7 and V is TRBV6-5; 10 bases map to TRBD1. Germline CDR1 and CDR2: MNHEY and SVGAGI. V trimming: 4 bases; J trimming: 0 bases; junction bases outside the gene matches: 3. CDR3 length: 15 amino acids. DNA for the CDR3: TGTGCCAGCAGTTTGACAGGGGGCTACTCCTACGAGCAGTACTTC. Translation: CASSLTGGYSYEQYF.

This clonotype has a handful of counts. This chain joins TRBV7-8 and TRBJ2-7; D is uncertain. Deletions cut 0 bases from V and 3 bases from J, with 6 bases between. The CDR3 loop spans 13 amino acids. Germline CDR1 SGHVS, CDR2 FQNEAQ. This CDR3 is CASSLAPGYEQYF. CDR3 sequence (DNA): TGTGCCAGCAGCTTAGCCCCGGGCTACGAGCAGTACTTC. The entire variable domain, with the rest obtained from reference TRBV7-8 and TRBJ2-7, is as follows: GAGVSQSPRYKVAKRGQDVALRCDPISGHVSLFWYQQALGQGPEFLTYFQNEAQLDKSGLPSDRFFAERPEGSVSTLKIQRTQQEDSAVYLCASSLAPGYEQYFGPGTRLTVT.

The chain carries TRBV7-9 and TRBJ2-2; 13 bases map to TRBD2. There are 18 residues in the CDR3. CDR1 SEHNR and CDR2 FQNEAQ come from the germline V gene (reference sequence). V lost 4 bases, J lost 2 bases, and 7 bases stayed unmatched. The CDR3: CASSSPRLAGGNTGELFF. For the CDR3, the DNA is TGTGCCAGCAGCTCACCCCGACTAGCGGGAGGTAACACCGGGGAGCTGTTTTTT. Full variable domain (outside the CDR3, taken from reference TRBV7-9 and TRBJ2-2): DTGVSQNPRHKITKRGQNVTFRCDPISEHNRLYWYRQTLGQGPEFLTYFQNEAQLEKSRLLSDRFSAERPKGSFSTLEIQRTEQGDSAMYLCASSSPRLAGGNTGELFFGEGSRLTVL.

This clonotype was picked up many times. J is TRBJ1-2 and V is TRBV2; D not resolved. The CDR3 covers 12 residues. Germline V gene sequence: CDR1 SNHLY, CDR2 FYNNEI. Trimming pared 1 base from V and 2 bases from J, leaving 2 bases between. The CDR3 coding sequence is TGTGCCAGCAGTGAAGGGAACTATGGCTACACCTTC. This gives the protein CASSEGNYGYTF.

This clonotype was seen repeatedly, ten times or more. The junction departs from the called germline gene at one end, perhaps through a read error. This chain links TRBV20-1 with TRBJ2-5, with no clear D. The CDR3 loop spans 14 amino acids. Germline lookup yields CDR1 DFQATT and CDR2 SNEGSKA (reference sequence). The CDR3 sequence is CSARESVLQETQYF. CDR3 nucleotide sequence: TGCAGCGCTAGGGAAAGTGTGCTCCAAGAGACCCAGTACTTC.

The chain employs TRBV7-2 and TRBJ2-3; the D gene is possibly TRBD2 (7 bases). The CDR3 length is 16 residues. The germline V gene has CDR1 SGHTA and CDR2 FQGNSA. V was shortened by 7 bases and J by 4 bases, with 21 bases between the two germline ends. This CDR3 is CASTPQGRESADTQYF. As DNA, the CDR3 is TGTGCCAGCACCCCTCAGGGGCGGGAGAGCGCAGATACGCAGTATTTT.

This clonotype was counted at least ten times. The chain couples TRBV20-1 to TRBJ1-1; no reliable D call. The CDR3 runs 8 residues. V was pared by 4 bases and J by 7 bases, with 1 base between. Per germline, CDR1 DFQATT and CDR2 SNEGSKA (reference sequence). Written as DNA, the CDR3 is TGCAGTGCTAATGAAGCTTTCTTT. It encodes CSANEAFF.

This clonotype showed up many times. The chain couples TRBV5-1 to TRBJ2-7, with no clear D. CDR1 is SGHRS, CDR2 YFSETQ, per germline. The CDR3 contains 15 residues. The germline V and J ends were trimmed by 0 bases and 2 bases, with 12 bases remaining between them. This chain's CDR3 is CASSLGWKGAYEQYF. Written as DNA, the CDR3 is TGCGCCAGCAGCTTGGGTTGGAAGGGCGCCTACGAGCAGTACTTC.

This clonotype was recorded many times. The V call is TRBV6-2 or TRBV6-3, the J call TRBJ1-5; D is possibly TRBD1 (5 bases). The germline gives CDR1 MNHEY, CDR2 SVGEGT. Deletions cut 6 bases from V and 2 bases from J, with 20 bases between. The CDR3 sequence is 17 residues long. For the CDR3, the DNA is TGTGCCAGCAGGAGGGCAAGAACAGGAGCCGGCAATCAGCCCCAGCATTTT. Translating gives CASRRARTGAGNQPQHF.

There are a few counts of this clonotype. V usage is TRBV6-1 and J usage is TRBJ1-3, with TRBD1 matching over 9 bases. The CDR3 runs 14 residues. Germline V gives CDR1 MNHNS, CDR2 SASEGT. The ends lost 6 bases at V and 2 bases at J; junction bases unmatched: 2. In nucleotides, the CDR3 is TGTGCCAGCAGGGGACAGGGCGCTGGAAACACCATATATTTT. The encoded protein is CASRGQGAGNTIYF.

This clonotype has more than one count but fewer than ten. The chain links TRBV5-1 to TRBJ2-1; 13 bases are shared with TRBD2. The CDR3 runs to 17 residues. The junction had 8 bases not matched to a gene; V was cut back by 2 bases and J by 6 bases. Germline V lookup: CDR1 SGHRS, CDR2 YFSETQ. The CDR3 DNA is TGCGCCAGCAGCTTATATACGGGACTAGCGGGACCCAATGAGCAGTTCTTC. Protein product: CASSLYTGLAGPNEQFF.

The chain uses TRBV7-2 and TRBJ2-5, with no clear D. V was pared by 4 bases and J by 5 bases, with 14 bases between. Germline V gene sequence: CDR1 SGHTA, CDR2 FQGNSA. There are 14 residues in the CDR3. This chain's CDR3 is CASSSGRMWETQYF. The CDR3 DNA follows: TGTGCCAGCAGCTCTGGCCGGATGTGGGAGACCCAGTACTTC.

Ten or more counts support this clonotype. This sequence joins TRBV7-2 and TRBJ2-2; D not resolved. The V gene lost 6 bases and the J gene lost 5 bases, with 10 bases spanning the gap. The length of the CDR3 is 13 residues. The germline V gene encodes CDR1 SGHTA and CDR2 FQGNSA. CDR3 coding DNA: TGTGCCAGCAGTTTCGGTGGAACCGGGGAGCTGTTTTTT. This gives the protein CASSFGGTGELFF. The full variable domain, in which reference TRBV7-2 and TRBJ2-2 provide the parts outside the CDR3, is GAGVSQSPSNKVTEKGKDVELRCDPISGHTALYWYRQSLGQGLEFLIYFQGNSAPDKSGLPSDRFSAERTGGSVSTLTIQRTQQEDSAVYLCASSFGGTGELFFGEGSRLTVL.

This clonotype turned up a few times. This sequence joins TRBV27 and TRBJ2-7; 7 bases are a match to TRBD1. Per germline, CDR1 MNHEY and CDR2 SMNVEV (reference sequence). V lost 8 bases to trimming and J lost 7 bases; unmatched junction nucleotides: 14. The CDR3 runs to 14 residues. The DNA for the CDR3 is TGTGCCAGCCGTCTCGACAGGGACAATGAGGAGCAGTACTTC. Residues: CASRLDRDNEEQYF.

This chain uses TRBV5-1 with TRBJ2-2, with 7 bases fitting TRBD1. V gave up 4 bases and J gave up 0 bases; unmatched junction bases: 3. Germline V CDR1 and CDR2: SGHRS, YFSETQ. The CDR3 runs to 15 residues. In DNA form, the CDR3 reads TGCGCCAGCAGCCACAGGGGCCCGAACACCGGGGAGCTGTTTTTT. It yields the protein CASSHRGPNTGELFF.

This chain links TRBV7-9 with TRBJ2-7, with 10 bases that match TRBD2. The CDR3 spans 17 residues. The junction had 9 bases not matched to a gene; V was cut back by 1 base and J by 3 bases. CDR1 SEHNR and CDR2 FQNEAQ come from the germline V gene (reference sequence). The CDR3 DNA reads TGTGCCAGCAGCTTAGGCCCTAGCGGGAGCGAAAGCTACGAGCAGTACTTC. Its protein product is CASSLGPSGSESYEQYF. Looking up the rest from reference TRBV7-9 and TRBJ2-7 gives the full variable domain: DTGVSQNPRHKITKRGQNVTFRCDPISEHNRLYWYRQTLGQGPEFLTYFQNEAQLEKSRLLSDRFSAERPKGSFSTLEIQRTEQGDSAMYLCASSLGPSGSESYEQYFGPGTRLTVT.

This clonotype was detected ten times or more. CDR3 residues: CASSNRDGVYGYTF. CDR3 nucleotides: TGTGCCAGTAGTAACCGGGACGGAGTCTATGGCTACACCTTC. V and J are TRBV19 and TRBJ1-2, with a tentative D call TRBD1 (5 bases). CDR3 size: 14 residues. Looked up from germline, CDR1 is LNHDA and CDR2 is SQIVND (reference sequence). Trimming took 4 bases from V and 4 from J, leaving 13 bases between them.

Comments on this clonotype: A read error may explain this, as a much larger clone is one base away. This chain links TRBV5-5 with TRBJ1-1; 7 nucleotides line up with TRBD1. The CDR3 consists of 13 residues. The V segment lost 4 bases and the J segment 7 bases; nucleotides outside the gene matches: 7. Germline CDR1 is SGHKS and CDR2 is YYEKEE (reference sequence). The CDR3 sequence is CASSPGTVVEAFF. As DNA, the CDR3 is TGTGCCAGCAGCCCAGGGACAGTGGTTGAAGCTTTCTTT.

The chain combines TRBV6-1 with TRBJ2-6, with no clear D. V was pared by 5 bases and J by 2 bases, with 10 bases between. This CDR3 is 15 amino acids long. Germline V CDR1 and CDR2: MNHNS, SASEGT. In DNA, the CDR3 is TGTGCCAGCAGTCCGGGTTTCACTGGGGCCAACGTCCTGACTTTC. Translation gives CASSPGFTGANVLTF.

V gene TRBV19 combines with J gene TRBJ2-7; 12 bases align to TRBD1. V was pared by 5 bases and J by 2 bases, with 4 bases of the junction left unmatched. CDR3 length: 15 amino acids. The V gene's germline CDR1 is LNHDA and CDR2 SQIVND (reference sequence). Here the CDR3 DNA reads TGTGCCAGTAGTGTCGGGACAGGGGGCGCCTACGAGCAGTACTTC. This sequence encodes CASSVGTGGAYEQYF.

The chain couples TRBV4-2 to TRBJ1-4; D not certain. Germline V lookup: CDR1 LGHNA, CDR2 YNFKEQ. The CDR3 sequence is 15 residues long. Trimming removed 1 base at V and 4 bases at J, with 10 bases between. CDR3: CASSQARTGNEKLFF. The CDR3 DNA follows: TGTGCCAGCAGCCAAGCCCGGACGGGTAATGAAAAACTGTTTTTT.

About this clonotype: This may arise from a read error, as a much more abundant clone is one base away. The V gene is TRBV7-2, the J gene TRBJ1-2; weak D call: TRBD1 (6 bases). The V end was cut by 5 bases, the J end by 4 bases, with 20 bases between. CDR1 and CDR2 (germline): SGHTA, FQGNSA. The CDR3 length is 16 residues. CDR3 bases: TGTGCCAGCAGCGCCTATACAGGGCCTGAGTCCTATGGCTACACCTTC. It translates to CASSAYTGPESYGYTF.

The CDR3 nucleotides read TGCGCCAGCAGCCAAGGAGATATAGGCAATGAGCAGTTCTTC. This translates into CASSQGDIGNEQFF. The rearrangement joins TRBV4-1 to TRBJ2-1; D not resolved. CDR1 MGHRA and CDR2 YSYEKL come from the germline V gene. The CDR3 covers 14 residues. Trimming removed 1 base at V and 6 bases at J, with 10 bases between.

This clonotype showed up many times. The V call is TRBV6-9, the J call TRBJ1-1; TRBD1 matches 7 bases. The V gene's germline CDR1 is MNHGY and CDR2 SVAAGI. With 3 bases clipped from V and 4 bases from J, the junction kept 11 bases outside the gene matches. The CDR3 is made up of 16 amino acids. The chain's CDR3 is CASSYLGGARPTEAFF. Here the CDR3 DNA reads TGTGCCAGCAGTTACCTAGGGGGCGCTAGGCCCACTGAAGCTTTCTTT.

Many counts were recorded for this clonotype. V usage is TRBV12-3 or TRBV12-4 and J usage is TRBJ2-7; 8 bases fit TRBD2. J was trimmed by 4 bases and V by 5 bases; bases with no gene match: 7. There are 14 residues in the CDR3. The CDR3 sequence is CASSPGLEGYEQYF. The CDR3 region has the DNA TGTGCCAGCAGTCCGGGACTAGAAGGATACGAGCAGTACTTC.

This clonotype was picked up a small number of times. The junction differs from germline at one of its ends, possibly a read error. The genes are TRBV12-3 or TRBV12-4 and TRBJ2-5; tentative D call: TRBD1 (6 bases). This CDR3 comprises 14 residues. CDR3 bases: TGTGCCAGCAGTTTTTCCAGGGGCCAAGAGACCCGGTACTTC. Translating it yields CASSFSRGQETRYF.

This clonotype was detected many times. The chain employs TRBV15 and TRBJ2-7; D possibly corresponds to TRBD2 (6 bases). Trimming removed 3 bases at V and 0 bases at J, with 9 bases between. Germline V gives CDR1 LNHNV, CDR2 YYDKDF (reference sequence). The CDR3 loop spans 14 amino acids. CDR3 loop: CATSSGRPSYEQYF. CDR3 bases: TGTGCCACCAGCAGCGGGAGACCCTCCTACGAGCAGTACTTC. The complete variable domain, with remaining parts taken from reference TRBV15 and TRBJ2-7, reads DAMVIQNPRYQVTQFGKPVTLSCSQTLNHNVMYWYQQKSSQAPKLLFHYYDKDFNNEADTPDNFQSRRPNTSFCFLDIRSPGLGDTAMYLCATSSGRPSYEQYFGPGTRLTVT.

On this clonotype: A much larger clone lies one base from this, so it may be a read error. This chain links TRBV11-2 with TRBJ2-7; possibly TRBD2 for D (6 bases). The CDR3 has 13 residues. The germline V gene has CDR1 SGHAT and CDR2 FQNNGV. The ends were cut back, 3 bases at V and 6 bases at J, with 12 bases in the middle. The CDR3 DNA reads TGTGCCAGCAGCTTCCTGCGGGGCTCCGAGCAGTACTTC. This encodes CASSFLRGSEQYF. The variable domain in full, completed from reference TRBV11-2 and TRBJ2-7, reads EAGVAQSPRYKIIEKRQSVAFWCNPISGHATLYWYQQILGQGPKLLIQFQNNGVVDDSQLPKDRFSAERLKGVDSTLKIQPAKLEDSAVYLCASSFLRGSEQYFGPGTRLTVT.

The chain carries TRBV29-1 and TRBJ2-7; TRBD1 might be the D (5 bases). Trimming left V 4 bases short and J 3 bases short, with 19 bases between. The germline gives CDR1 SQVTM, CDR2 ANQGSEA. The CDR3 is made up of 15 amino acids. The CDR3, as DNA: TGCAGCGTTGTTGGGCGGTCAGGGTTCTTCTACGAGCAGTACTTC. Translation: CSVVGRSGFFYEQYF.

The chain carries TRBV7-2 and TRBJ2-2, with D perhaps matching TRBD1 (5 bases). The V and J ends lost 2 bases and 2 bases respectively, with 9 bases between them. The CDR3 has 15 residues. In germline, CDR1 is SGHTA, CDR2 FQGNSA. CDR3 nucleotides: TGTGCCAGCAGCTTAAATCAGGGAAACACCGGGGAGCTGTTTTTT. This gives the protein CASSLNQGNTGELFF.

V and J are TRBV3-2 and TRBJ2-1. TRBV3-2 is deemed a pseudogene. CDR3 length equals 17 residues. The CDR3 is CASSQGDLFIWGNEQFF. In DNA, the CDR3 is TGTGCCAGCAGCCAAGGAGACTTGTTCATTTGGGGCAATGAGCAGTTCTTC.